This T cell receptor (beta chain) was captured in a study of vaccination and CD4 T cells after COVID-19. Study-wide context: Participants were administered two doses of either the BNT162b2 or the mRNA-1273 vaccine. Findings of the study overall: The analysis of convalescent patients involved relatively few individuals and lacked early post-infection timepoints. Spike mono-reactivity was evident in 304 of the 307 vaccine-specific clones derived from convalescent patients.

Note on this clonotype: Its antigen is unknown.

Indicated treatment: 10-day PBMC culture with coronavirus spike peptide pools or control peptides (ViraFEST assay). Scientists ran DNA taken from cultured CD4+ T cells through the Oncomine TCR Beta short-read assay for sequencing. Once CD4+ T cells had been cultured, genomic DNA was extracted from them. In TCRdb, the PCR reads were re-called with MiXCR into one record per CDR3 protein. The sample carries under 25,000 distinct CDR3 sequences, around a quarter recorded once. V trimming: 7 bases; J trimming: 7 bases; junction bases outside the gene matches: 9. The CDR3 has 14 residues. CDR1 and CDR2 (germline): LNHDA, SQIVND (reference sequence).

The sequencing sample was made of cultured CD4+ T cells from blood. V usage is TRBV19 and J usage is TRBJ2-5, with 10 bases fitting TRBD1. The TCR originated in a human donor with COVID-19. The DNA of the CDR3 is TGTGCCAGTAATCCCGGGACAGGGGCGAGGACCCAGTACTTC. Its translation: CASNPGTGARTQYF.